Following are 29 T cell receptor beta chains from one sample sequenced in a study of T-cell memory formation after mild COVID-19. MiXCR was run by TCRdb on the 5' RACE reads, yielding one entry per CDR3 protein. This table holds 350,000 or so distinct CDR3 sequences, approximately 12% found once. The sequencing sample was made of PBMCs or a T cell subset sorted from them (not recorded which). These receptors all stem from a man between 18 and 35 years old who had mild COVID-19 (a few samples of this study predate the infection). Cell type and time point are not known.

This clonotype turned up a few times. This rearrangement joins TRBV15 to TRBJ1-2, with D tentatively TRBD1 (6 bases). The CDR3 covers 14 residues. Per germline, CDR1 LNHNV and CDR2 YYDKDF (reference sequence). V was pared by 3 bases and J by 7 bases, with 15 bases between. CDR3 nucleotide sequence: TGTGCCACCAGCAGTAGCCTAAACAGGGTTGGCTACACCTTC. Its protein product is CATSSSLNRVGYTF. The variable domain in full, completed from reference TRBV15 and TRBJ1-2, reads DAMVIQNPRYQVTQFGKPVTLSCSQTLNHNVMYWYQQKSSQAPKLLFHYYDKDFNNEADTPDNFQSRRPNTSFCFLDIRSPGLGDTAMYLCATSSSLNRVGYTFGSGTRLTVV.

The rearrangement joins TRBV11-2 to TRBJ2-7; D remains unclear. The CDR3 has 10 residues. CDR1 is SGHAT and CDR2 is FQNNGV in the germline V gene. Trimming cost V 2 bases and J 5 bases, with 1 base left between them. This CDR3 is CASSLHEQYF. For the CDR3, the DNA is TGTGCCAGCAGCTTACACGAGCAGTACTTC.

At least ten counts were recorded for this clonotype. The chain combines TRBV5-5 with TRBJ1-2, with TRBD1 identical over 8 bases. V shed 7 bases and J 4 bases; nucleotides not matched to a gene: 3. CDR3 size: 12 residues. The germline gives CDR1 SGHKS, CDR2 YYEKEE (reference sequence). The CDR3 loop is CASEDRAYGYTF. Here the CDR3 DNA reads TGTGCCAGCGAGGACAGGGCCTATGGCTACACCTTC.

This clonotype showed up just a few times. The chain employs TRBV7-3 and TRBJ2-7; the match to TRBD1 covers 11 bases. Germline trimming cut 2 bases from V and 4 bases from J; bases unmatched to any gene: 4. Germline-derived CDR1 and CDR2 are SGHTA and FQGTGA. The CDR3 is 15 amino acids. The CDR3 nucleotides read TGTGCCAGCAGCTTAGGACAGGGGGCTCTGTACGAGCAGTACTTC. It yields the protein CASSLGQGALYEQYF.

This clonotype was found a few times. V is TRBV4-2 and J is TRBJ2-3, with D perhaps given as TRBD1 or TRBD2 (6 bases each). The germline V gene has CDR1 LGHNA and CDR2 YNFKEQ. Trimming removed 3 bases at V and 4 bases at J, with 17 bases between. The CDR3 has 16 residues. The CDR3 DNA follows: TGTGCCAGCAGCCACGCCGCTAGGGGGGCAGCAGATACGCAGTATTTT. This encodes CASSHAARGAADTQYF.

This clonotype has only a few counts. Here the CDR3 reads CSAIPGQTNTEAFF. CDR3 DNA sequence: TGCAGTGCTATTCCGGGACAAACGAACACTGAAGCTTTCTTT. The chain combines TRBV20-1 with TRBJ1-1, with a tentative D call TRBD1 (6 bases). The CDR3 loop spans 14 amino acids. Trimming took 4 bases from V and 1 from J, leaving 13 bases between them. The germline gives CDR1 DFQATT, CDR2 SNEGSKA (reference sequence).

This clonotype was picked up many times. CDR3 DNA sequence: TGTGCCAGCAGCCCCCCGGGGGGCGGGGGACAAGAGACCCAGTACTTC. It specifies CASSPPGGGGQETQYF. This chain uses TRBV7-2 with TRBJ2-5, with D possibly matching TRBD2 (7 bases). Germline lookup yields CDR1 SGHTA and CDR2 FQGNSA. Trimming took off 5 bases at V and 2 bases at J, with 18 bases between the two ends. The CDR3 runs 16 residues.

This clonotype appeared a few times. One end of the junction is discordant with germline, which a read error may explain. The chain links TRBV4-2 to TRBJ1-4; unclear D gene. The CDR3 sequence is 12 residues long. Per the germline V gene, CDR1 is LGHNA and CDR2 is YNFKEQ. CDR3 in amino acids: CASRQDEEKLFF. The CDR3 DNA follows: TGTGCCAGCAGACAAGATGAGGAAAAACTGTTTTTT.

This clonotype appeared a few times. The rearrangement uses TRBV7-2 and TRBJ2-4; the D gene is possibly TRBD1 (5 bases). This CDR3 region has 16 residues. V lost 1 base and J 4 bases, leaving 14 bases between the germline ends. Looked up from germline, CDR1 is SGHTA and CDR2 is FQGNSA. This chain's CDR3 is CASSLVWAGRKNIQYF. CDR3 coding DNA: TGTGCCAGCAGCTTAGTGTGGGCAGGGCGGAAAAACATTCAGTACTTC.

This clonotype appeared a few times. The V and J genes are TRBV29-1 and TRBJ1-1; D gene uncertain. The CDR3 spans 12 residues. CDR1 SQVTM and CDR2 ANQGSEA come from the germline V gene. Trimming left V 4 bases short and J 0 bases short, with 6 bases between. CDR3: CSVGKMNTEAFF. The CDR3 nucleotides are TGCAGCGTTGGGAAAATGAACACTGAAGCTTTCTTT.

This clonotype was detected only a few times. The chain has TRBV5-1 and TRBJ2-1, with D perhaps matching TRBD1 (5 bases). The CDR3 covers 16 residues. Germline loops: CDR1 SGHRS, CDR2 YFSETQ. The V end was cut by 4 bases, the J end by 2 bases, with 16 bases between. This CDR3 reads CASSQGLNLAYNEQFF. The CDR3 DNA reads TGCGCCAGCAGCCAGGGCCTTAATTTAGCCTACAATGAGCAGTTCTTC.

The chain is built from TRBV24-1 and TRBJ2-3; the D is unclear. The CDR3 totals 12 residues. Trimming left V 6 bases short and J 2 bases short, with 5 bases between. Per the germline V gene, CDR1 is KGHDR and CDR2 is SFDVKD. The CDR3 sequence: CATSSSTDTQYF. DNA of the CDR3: TGTGCCACCAGTTCCTCCACAGATACGCAGTATTTT.

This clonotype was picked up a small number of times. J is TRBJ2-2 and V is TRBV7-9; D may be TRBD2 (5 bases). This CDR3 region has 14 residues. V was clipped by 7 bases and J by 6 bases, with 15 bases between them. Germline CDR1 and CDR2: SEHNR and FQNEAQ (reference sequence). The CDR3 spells CASITPGIAGELFF. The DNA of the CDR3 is TGTGCCAGCATCACTCCGGGGATCGCCGGGGAGCTGTTTTTT.

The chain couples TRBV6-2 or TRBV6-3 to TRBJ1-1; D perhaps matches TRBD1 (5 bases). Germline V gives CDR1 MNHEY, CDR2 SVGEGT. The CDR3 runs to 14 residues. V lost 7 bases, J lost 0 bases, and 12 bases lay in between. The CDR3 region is CASNPDKMNTEAFF. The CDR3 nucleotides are TGTGCCAGCAATCCGGACAAGATGAACACTGAAGCTTTCTTT.

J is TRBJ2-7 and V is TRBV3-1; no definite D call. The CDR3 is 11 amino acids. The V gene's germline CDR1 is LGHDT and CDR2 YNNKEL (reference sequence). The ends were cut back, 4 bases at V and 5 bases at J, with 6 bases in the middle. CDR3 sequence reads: CASSRFHEQYF. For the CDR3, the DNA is TGTGCCAGCAGCCGTTTCCACGAGCAGTACTTC.

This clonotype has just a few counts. The CDR3 sequence: CASSEGALGTAFF. The CDR3 bases are TGTGCCAGCAGTGAAGGGGCGTTAGGGACAGCTTTCTTT. This sequence joins TRBV2 and TRBJ1-1; D perhaps matches TRBD1 (5 bases). The CDR3 sequence is 13 residues long. The V end was cut by 1 base, the J end by 10 bases, with 13 bases between. Germline values: CDR1 SNHLY, CDR2 FYNNEI.

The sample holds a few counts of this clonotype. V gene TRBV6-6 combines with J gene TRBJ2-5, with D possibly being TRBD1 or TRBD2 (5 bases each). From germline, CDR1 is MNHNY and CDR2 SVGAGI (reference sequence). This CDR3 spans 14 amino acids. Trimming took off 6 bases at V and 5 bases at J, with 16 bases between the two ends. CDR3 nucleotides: TGTGCCAGCAGCCAAGGGTGGGGGATGGAGACCCAGTACTTC. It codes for CASSQGWGMETQYF.

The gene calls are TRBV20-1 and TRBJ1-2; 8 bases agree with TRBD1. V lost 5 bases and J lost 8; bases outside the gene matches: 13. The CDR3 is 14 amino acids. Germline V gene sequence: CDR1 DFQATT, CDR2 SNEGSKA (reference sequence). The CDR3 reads CSARDRTSPEGYTF. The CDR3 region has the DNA TGCAGTGCTCGGGACAGGACCTCCCCTGAAGGCTACACCTTC.

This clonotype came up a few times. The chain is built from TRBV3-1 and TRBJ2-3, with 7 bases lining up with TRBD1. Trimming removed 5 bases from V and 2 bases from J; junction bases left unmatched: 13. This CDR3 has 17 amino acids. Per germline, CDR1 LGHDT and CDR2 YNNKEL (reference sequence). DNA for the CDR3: TGTGCCAGCAGCTCGAAGGAATACAGGGGCTACACAGATACGCAGTATTTT. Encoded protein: CASSSKEYRGYTDTQYF.

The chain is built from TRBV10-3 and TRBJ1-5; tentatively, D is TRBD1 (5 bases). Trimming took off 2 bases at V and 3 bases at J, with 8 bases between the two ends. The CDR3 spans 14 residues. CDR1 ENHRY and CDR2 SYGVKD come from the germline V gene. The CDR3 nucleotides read TGTGCCATCAGTGAGGGGGGTAACAATCAGCCCCAGCATTTT. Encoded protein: CAISEGGNNQPQHF.

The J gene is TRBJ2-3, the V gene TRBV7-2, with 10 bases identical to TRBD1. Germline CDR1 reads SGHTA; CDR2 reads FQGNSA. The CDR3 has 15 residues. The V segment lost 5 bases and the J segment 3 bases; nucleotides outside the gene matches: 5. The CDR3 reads CASSQDRGQTDTQYF. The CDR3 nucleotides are TGTGCCAGCAGCCAAGACAGGGGGCAAACAGATACGCAGTATTTT.

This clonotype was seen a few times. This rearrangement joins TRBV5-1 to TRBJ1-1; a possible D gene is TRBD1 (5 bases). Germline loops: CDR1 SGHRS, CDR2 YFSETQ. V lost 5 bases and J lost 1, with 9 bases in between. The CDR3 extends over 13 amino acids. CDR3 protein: CASRRDPNTEAFF. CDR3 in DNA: TGCGCCAGCAGGAGGGACCCGAACACTGAAGCTTTCTTT.

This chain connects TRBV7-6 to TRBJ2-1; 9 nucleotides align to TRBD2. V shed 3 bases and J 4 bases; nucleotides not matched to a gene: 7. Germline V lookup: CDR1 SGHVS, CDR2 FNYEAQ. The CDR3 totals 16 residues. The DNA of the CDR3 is TGTGCCAGCAGCTTTGGCGGGGGGGCGAGGTACAATGAGCAGTTCTTC. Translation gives CASSFGGGARYNEQFF.

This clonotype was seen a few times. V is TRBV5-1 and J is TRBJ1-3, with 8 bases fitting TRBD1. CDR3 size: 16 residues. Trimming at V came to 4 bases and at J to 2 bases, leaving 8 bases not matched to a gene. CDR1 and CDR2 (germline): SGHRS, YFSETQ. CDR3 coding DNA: TGCGCCAGCAGCGTGGCCCTACAGGGGGCTGGAAACACCATATATTTT. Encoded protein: CASSVALQGAGNTIYF.

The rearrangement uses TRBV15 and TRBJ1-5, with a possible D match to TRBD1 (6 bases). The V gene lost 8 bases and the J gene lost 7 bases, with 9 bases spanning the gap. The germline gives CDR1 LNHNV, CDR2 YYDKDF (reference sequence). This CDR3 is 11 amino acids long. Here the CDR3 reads CATGGHQPQHF. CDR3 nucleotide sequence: TGTGCCACCGGGGGACACCAGCCCCAGCATTTT.

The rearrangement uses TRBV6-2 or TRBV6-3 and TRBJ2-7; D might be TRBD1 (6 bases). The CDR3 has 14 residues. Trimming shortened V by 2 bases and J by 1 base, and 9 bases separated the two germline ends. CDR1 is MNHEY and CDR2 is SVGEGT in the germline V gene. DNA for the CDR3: TGTGCCAGCAGTTACCAGGGGCAGTCCTACGAGCAGTACTTC. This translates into CASSYQGQSYEQYF.

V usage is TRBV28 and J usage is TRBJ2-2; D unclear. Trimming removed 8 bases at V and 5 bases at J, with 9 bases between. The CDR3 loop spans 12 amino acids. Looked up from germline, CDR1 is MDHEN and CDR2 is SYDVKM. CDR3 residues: CASRFGTGELFF. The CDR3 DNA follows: TGTGCCAGCCGCTTCGGAACCGGGGAGCTGTTTTTT.

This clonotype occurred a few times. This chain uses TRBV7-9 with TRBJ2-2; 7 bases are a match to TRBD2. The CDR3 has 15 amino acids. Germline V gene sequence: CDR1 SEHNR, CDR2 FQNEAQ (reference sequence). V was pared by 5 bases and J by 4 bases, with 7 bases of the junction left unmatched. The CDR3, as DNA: TGTGCCAGCAGCCCGGGACTATATGTCACCGGGGAGCTGTTTTTT. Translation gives CASSPGLYVTGELFF.

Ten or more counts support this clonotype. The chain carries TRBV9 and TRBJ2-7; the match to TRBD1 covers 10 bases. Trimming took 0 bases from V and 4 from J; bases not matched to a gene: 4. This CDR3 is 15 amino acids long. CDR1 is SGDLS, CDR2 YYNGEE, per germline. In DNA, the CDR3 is TGTGCCAGCAGCGTAGGCGACAGGGGGCTATACGAGCAGTACGTC. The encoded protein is CASSVGDRGLYEQYV.